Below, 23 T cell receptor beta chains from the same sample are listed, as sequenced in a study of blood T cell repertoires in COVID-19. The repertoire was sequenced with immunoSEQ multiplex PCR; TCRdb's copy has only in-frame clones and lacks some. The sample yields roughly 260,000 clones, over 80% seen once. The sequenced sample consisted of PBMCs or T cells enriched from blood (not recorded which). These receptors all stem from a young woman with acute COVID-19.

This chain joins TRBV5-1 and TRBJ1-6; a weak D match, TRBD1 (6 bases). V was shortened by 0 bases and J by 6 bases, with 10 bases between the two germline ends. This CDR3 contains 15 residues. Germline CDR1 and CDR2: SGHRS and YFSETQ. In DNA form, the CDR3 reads TGCGCCAGCAGCTTGGGGCAGGGGAGTAATTCACCCCTCCACTTT. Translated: CASSLGQGSNSPLHF.

In DNA, the CDR3 is TGTGCCAGCAGCTGGACAGGGGGCGTCACTGAAGCTTTCTTT. It yields the protein CASSWTGGVTEAFF. The V gene is TRBV5-5, the J gene TRBJ1-1; TRBD1 agrees at 11 bases. CDR1 SGHKS and CDR2 YYEKEE come from the germline V gene (reference sequence). With V trimmed by 3 bases and J by 4 bases, 2 bases remained unmatched. The CDR3 is 14 residues long.

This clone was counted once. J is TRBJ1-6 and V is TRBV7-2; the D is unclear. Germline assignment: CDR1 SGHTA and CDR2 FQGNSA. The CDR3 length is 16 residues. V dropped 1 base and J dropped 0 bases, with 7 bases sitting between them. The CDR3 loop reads CASSLEQSSYNSPLHF. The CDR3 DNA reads TGTGCCAGCAGCTTAGAACAGAGCTCCTATAATTCACCCCTCCACTTT.

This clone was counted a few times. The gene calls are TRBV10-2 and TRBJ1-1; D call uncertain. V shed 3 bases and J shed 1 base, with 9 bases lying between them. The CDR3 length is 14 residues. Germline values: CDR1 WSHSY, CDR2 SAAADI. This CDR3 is CASSEYRKNTEAFF. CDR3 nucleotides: TGCGCCAGCAGTGAATACAGAAAGAACACTGAAGCTTTCTTT.

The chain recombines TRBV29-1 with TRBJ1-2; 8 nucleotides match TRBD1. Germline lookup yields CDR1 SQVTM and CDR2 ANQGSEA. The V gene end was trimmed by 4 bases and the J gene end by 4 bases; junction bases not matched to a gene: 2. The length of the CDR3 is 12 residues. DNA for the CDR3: TGCAGCGTTGGGACAGGGACCTATGGCTACACCTTC. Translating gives CSVGTGTYGYTF.

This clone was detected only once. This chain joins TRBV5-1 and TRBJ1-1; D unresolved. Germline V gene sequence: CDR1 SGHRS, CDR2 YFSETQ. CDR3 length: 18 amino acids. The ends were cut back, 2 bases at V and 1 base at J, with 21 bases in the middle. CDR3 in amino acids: CASSFPDSSGGRNTEAFF. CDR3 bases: TGCGCCAGCAGCTTCCCGGACTCCTCAGGAGGGAGGAACACTGAAGCTTTCTTT.

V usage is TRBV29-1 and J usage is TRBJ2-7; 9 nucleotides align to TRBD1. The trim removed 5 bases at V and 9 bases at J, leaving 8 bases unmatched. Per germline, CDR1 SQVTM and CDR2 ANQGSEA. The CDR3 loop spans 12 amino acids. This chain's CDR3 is CSVSGTGRVQYF. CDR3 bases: TGCAGCGTTTCGGGGACAGGGCGTGTGCAGTACTTC.

CDR3 bases: TGTGCCAGCAGCATCTCGGGGGATAATTCACCCCTCCACTTT. This encodes CASSISGDNSPLHF. The chain combines TRBV3-1 (or the pseudogene TRBV3-2) with TRBJ1-6, with D perhaps matching TRBD1 (5 bases). The CDR3 has 14 amino acids. V was clipped by 5 bases and J by 5 bases, with 10 bases between them. CDR1 and CDR2 (germline): LGHDT, YNNKEL (reference sequence).

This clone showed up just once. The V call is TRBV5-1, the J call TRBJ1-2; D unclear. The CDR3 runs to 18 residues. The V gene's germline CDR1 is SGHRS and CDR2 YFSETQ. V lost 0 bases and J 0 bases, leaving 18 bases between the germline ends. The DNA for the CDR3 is TGCGCCAGCAGCTTGGCTTCCCTCGGGCGGGAGTCTAACTATGGCTACACCTTC. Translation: CASSLASLGRESNYGYTF.

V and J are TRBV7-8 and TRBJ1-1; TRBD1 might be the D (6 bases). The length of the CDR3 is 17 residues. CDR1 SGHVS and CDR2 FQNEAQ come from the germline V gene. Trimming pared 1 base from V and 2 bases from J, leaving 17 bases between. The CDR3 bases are TGTGCCAGCAGCTTAGTCCTCGGGGGGCTAAGTAACACTGAAGCTTTCTTT. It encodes CASSLVLGGLSNTEAFF. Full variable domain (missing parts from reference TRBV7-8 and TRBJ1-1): GAGVSQSPRYKVAKRGQDVALRCDPISGHVSLFWYQQALGQGPEFLTYFQNEAQLDKSGLPSDRFFAERPEGSVSTLKIQRTQQEDSAVYLCASSLVLGGLSNTEAFFGQGTRLTVV.

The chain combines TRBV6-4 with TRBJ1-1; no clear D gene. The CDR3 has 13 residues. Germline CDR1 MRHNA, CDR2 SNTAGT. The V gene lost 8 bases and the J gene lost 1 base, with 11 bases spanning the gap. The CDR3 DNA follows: TGTGCCAGCTCCACTCAAAGGAACACTGAAGCTTTCTTT. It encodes CASSTQRNTEAFF.

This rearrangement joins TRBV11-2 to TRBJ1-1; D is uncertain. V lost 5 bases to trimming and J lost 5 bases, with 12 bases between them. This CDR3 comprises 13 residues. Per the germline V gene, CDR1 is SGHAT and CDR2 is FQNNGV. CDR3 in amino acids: CASSLGEGTEAFF. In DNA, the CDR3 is TGTGCCAGCAGCCTCGGGGAGGGAACTGAAGCTTTCTTT.

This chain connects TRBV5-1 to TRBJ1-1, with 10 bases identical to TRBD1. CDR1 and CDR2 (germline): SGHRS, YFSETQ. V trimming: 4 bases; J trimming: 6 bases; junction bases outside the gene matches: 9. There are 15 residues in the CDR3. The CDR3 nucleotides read TGCGCCAGCAGCCCCGGGACAGGGGTTTACTCTGAAGCTTTCTTT. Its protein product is CASSPGTGVYSEAFF.

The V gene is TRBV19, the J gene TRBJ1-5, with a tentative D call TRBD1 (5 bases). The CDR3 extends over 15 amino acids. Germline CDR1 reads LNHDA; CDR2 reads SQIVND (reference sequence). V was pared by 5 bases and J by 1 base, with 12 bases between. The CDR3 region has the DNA TGTGCCAGTAGTGGGTGGGGACTGAGCAATCAGCCCCAGCATTTT. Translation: CASSGWGLSNQPQHF.

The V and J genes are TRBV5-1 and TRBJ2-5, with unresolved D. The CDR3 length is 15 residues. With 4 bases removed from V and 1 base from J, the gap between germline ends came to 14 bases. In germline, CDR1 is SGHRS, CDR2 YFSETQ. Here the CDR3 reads CASSGFFRSQETQYF. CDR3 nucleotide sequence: TGCGCCAGCAGCGGCTTCTTCCGAAGCCAAGAGACCCAGTACTTC.

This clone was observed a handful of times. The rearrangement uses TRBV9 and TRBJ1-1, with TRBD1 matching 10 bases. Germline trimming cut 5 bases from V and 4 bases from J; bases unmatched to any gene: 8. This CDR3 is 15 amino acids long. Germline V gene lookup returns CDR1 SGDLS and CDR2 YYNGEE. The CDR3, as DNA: TGTGCCAGCAGGAAGGGACAGGGGTATACCACTGAAGCTTTCTTT. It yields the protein CASRKGQGYTTEAFF.

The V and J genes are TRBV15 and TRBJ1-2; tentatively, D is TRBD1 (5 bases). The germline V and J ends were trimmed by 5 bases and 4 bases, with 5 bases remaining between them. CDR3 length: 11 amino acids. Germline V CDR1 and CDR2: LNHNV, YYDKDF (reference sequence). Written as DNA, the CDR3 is TGTGCCACCAGCGACAGCTATGGCTACACCTTC. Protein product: CATSDSYGYTF.

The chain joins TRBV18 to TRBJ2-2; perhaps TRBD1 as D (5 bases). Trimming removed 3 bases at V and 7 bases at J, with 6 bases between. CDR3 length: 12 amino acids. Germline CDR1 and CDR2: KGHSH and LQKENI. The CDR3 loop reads CASSPGLGELFF. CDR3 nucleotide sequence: TGTGCCAGCTCACCGGGGCTCGGGGAGCTGTTTTTT.

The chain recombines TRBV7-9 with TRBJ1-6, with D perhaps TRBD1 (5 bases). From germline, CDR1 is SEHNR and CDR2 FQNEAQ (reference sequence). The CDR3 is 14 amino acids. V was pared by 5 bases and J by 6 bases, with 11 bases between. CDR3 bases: TGTGCCAGCAGCCCGGCAGGGTCTAATTCACCCCTCCACTTT. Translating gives CASSPAGSNSPLHF.

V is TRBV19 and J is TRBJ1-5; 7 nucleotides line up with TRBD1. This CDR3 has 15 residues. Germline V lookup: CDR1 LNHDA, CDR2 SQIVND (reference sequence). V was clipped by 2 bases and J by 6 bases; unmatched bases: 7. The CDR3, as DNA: TGTGCCAGTAGTATACCGACAGGGTGGCCTCAGCCCCAGCATTTT. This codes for CASSIPTGWPQPQHF.

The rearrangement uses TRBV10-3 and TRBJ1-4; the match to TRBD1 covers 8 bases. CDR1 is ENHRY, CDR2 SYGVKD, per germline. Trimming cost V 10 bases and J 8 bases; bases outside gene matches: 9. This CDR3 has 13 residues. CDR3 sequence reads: CATTGQEGEKLFF. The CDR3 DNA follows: TGTGCCACCACGGGACAGGAGGGGGAAAAACTGTTTTTT.

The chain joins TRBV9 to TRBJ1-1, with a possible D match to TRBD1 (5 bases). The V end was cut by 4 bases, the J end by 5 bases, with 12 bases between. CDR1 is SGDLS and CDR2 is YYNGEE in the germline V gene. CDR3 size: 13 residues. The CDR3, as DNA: TGTGCCAGCAGCCCCGGGGGGGTTACTGAAGCTTTCTTT. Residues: CASSPGGVTEAFF.

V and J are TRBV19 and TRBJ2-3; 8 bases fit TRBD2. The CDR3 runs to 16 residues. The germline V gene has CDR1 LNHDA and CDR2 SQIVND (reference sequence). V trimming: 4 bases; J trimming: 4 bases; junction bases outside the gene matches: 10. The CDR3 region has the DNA TGTGCCAGTAGTAGCTCGGAAGCGGGGGTCTCAGATACGCAGTATTTT. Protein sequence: CASSSSEAGVSDTQYF.